The next 15 T cell receptor beta chains were all read from a single sample in a study of T cell responses to AZD1222 COVID-19 vaccine. Sequencing was performed with immunoSEQ multiplex PCR; in TCRdb, only in-frame clones are kept and a portion is missing. The data hold 130,000 or so clones, with approximately 85% observed a single time. Specimen: peripheral blood, collected 28 days after the second dose of the MenACWY control vaccine. Every receptor here comes from an adult who received the MenACWY meningococcal vaccine as a control.

This rearrangement joins TRBV9 to TRBJ2-7; weak D call: TRBD1 (6 bases). Trimming stripped 3 bases from V and 1 base from J, with 14 bases between. This CDR3 comprises 15 residues. Looked up from germline, CDR1 is SGDLS and CDR2 is YYNGEE. The CDR3 spells CASSATGTNSYEQYF. CDR3 DNA sequence: TGTGCCAGCAGCGCCACGGGGACAAATTCCTACGAGCAGTACTTC. Using reference TRBV9 and TRBJ2-7 for the parts outside the CDR3, the full variable domain is DSGVTQTPKHLITATGQRVTLRCSPRSGDLSVYWYQQSLDQGLQFLIQYYNGEERAKGNILERFSAQQFPDLHSELNLSSLELGDSALYFCASSATGTNSYEQYFGPGTRLTVT.

This chain links TRBV19 with TRBJ1-4, with 7 bases fitting TRBD1. The CDR3 is 12 amino acids. Trimming cost V 6 bases and J 13 bases; bases outside gene matches: 8. Looked up from germline, CDR1 is LNHDA and CDR2 is SQIVND (reference sequence). The CDR3 loop reads CASSPTGSGLFF. The CDR3 nucleotides read TGTGCCAGTAGCCCGACAGGGTCAGGACTGTTTTTT.

The rearrangement links TRBV12-3 or TRBV12-4 to TRBJ1-4; TRBD1 might be the D (5 bases). The CDR3 runs 13 residues. The V gene lost 2 bases and the J gene lost 13 bases, with 14 bases spanning the gap. The CDR3 DNA follows: TGTGCCAGCAGTTTAATCCCCCTCCAGGGACTGTTTTTT. Translation gives CASSLIPLQGLFF.

This sequence joins TRBV10-3 and TRBJ1-1; perhaps TRBD1 as D (6 bases). The CDR3 is 15 amino acids. The V gene's germline CDR1 is ENHRY and CDR2 SYGVKD. V lost 4 bases and J lost 1, with 13 bases in between. The CDR3 coding sequence is TGTGCCATCAGTGTTGCCAGGGGCCCGAACACTGAAGCTTTCTTT. It yields the protein CAISVARGPNTEAFF.

The J gene is TRBJ2-7, the V gene TRBV6-5; 9 nucleotides line up with TRBD1. The germline gives CDR1 MNHEY, CDR2 SVGAGI. Losses at the gene ends were 8 bases for V and 6 bases for J; bases not matched to a gene: 8. The CDR3 loop spans 13 amino acids. The CDR3 DNA reads TGTGCCAGCGCAAATGGACAGGGGAGCGAGCAGTACTTC. Protein product: CASANGQGSEQYF.

This clone was seen once. The chain links TRBV5-6 to TRBJ1-1; D not resolved. The CDR3 consists of 13 residues. Trimming pared 1 base from V and 2 bases from J, leaving 6 bases between. Looked up from germline, CDR1 is SGHDT and CDR2 is YYEEEE. The CDR3 protein is CASSLFVNTEAFF. For the CDR3, the DNA is TGTGCCAGCAGCTTGTTCGTTAACACTGAAGCTTTCTTT.

The chain joins TRBV9 to TRBJ1-6; no definite D call. Trimming shortened V by 4 bases and J by 6 bases, and 14 bases separated the two germline ends. The CDR3 loop spans 15 amino acids. Germline V gene lookup returns CDR1 SGDLS and CDR2 YYNGEE. CDR3 residues: CASSPRERSNSPLHF. The CDR3 DNA sequence: TGTGCCAGCAGCCCCCGGGAGAGAAGTAATTCACCCCTCCACTTT.

This chain joins TRBV28 and TRBJ2-2; D not resolved. From germline, CDR1 is MDHEN and CDR2 SYDVKM. Trimming shortened V by 4 bases and J by 1 base, and 13 bases separated the two germline ends. The CDR3 sequence is 16 residues long. The CDR3 loop reads CASSYPLRENTGELFF. CDR3 DNA: TGTGCCAGCAGTTATCCTCTTCGAGAGAACACCGGGGAGCTGTTTTTT. Supplemented by reference TRBV28 and TRBJ2-2, the full variable domain reads DVKVTQSSRYLVKRTGEKVFLECVQDMDHENMFWYRQDPGLGLRLIYFSYDVKMKEKGDIPEGYSVSREKKERFSLILESASTNQTSMYLCASSYPLRENTGELFFGEGSRLTVL.

The chain is built from TRBV11-2 and TRBJ1-1; no definite D call. Between the trimmed V and J ends, which lost 4 bases and 7 bases, there was a span of 13 bases. Germline loops: CDR1 SGHAT, CDR2 FQNNGV. There are 13 residues in the CDR3. Here the CDR3 reads CASSSVAESEAFF. The CDR3, as DNA: TGTGCCAGCAGCTCAGTGGCAGAAAGTGAAGCTTTCTTT.

The J gene is TRBJ1-1, the V gene TRBV9; weak D call: TRBD1 (6 bases). The V gene lost 0 bases and the J gene lost 0 bases, with 9 bases spanning the gap. The CDR3 sequence is 15 residues long. CDR1 SGDLS and CDR2 YYNGEE come from the germline V gene. CDR3 DNA: TGTGCCAGCAGCGTAGCCGGGGGCATGAACACTGAAGCTTTCTTT. Protein: CASSVAGGMNTEAFF.

This clone was observed a few times. V usage is TRBV5-1 and J usage is TRBJ2-1, with TRBD2 matching over 9 bases. With V trimmed by 1 base and J by 7 bases, 6 bases remained unmatched. The CDR3 is 15 residues long. In germline, CDR1 is SGHRS, CDR2 YFSETQ. This CDR3 reads CASSLIAGEMNEQFF. For the CDR3, the DNA is TGCGCCAGCAGCTTGATAGCGGGAGAGATGAATGAGCAGTTCTTC.

The rearrangement links TRBV6-4 to TRBJ2-6; tentative D call: TRBD1 (6 bases). Trimming took off 6 bases at V and 1 base at J, with 25 bases between the two ends. Germline V gene data show CDR1 as MRHNA and CDR2 as SNTAGT. This CDR3 spans 20 amino acids. DNA of the CDR3: TGTGCCAGCAGCGTTCCCTCGGACAGCCGAAACCGATCTGGGGCCAACGTCCTGACTTTC. Its protein product is CASSVPSDSRNRSGANVLTF.

The chain uses TRBV25-1 and TRBJ2-5; D gene uncertain. The V and J ends lost 3 bases and 13 bases respectively, with 9 bases between them. The CDR3 loop spans 10 amino acids. Germline CDR1 MGHDK, CDR2 SYGVNS. The CDR3: CASSELDGYF. As DNA, the CDR3 is TGTGCCAGCAGTGAGCTCGATGGGTACTTC.

The chain links TRBV6-5 to TRBJ1-5; D unresolved. CDR3 length equals 15 residues. CDR1 is MNHEY and CDR2 is SVGAGI in the germline V gene. The V end lost 4 bases, the J end lost 0 bases, and 10 bases lay between the germline ends. In DNA, the CDR3 is TGTGCCAGCAGTTCCCGAACAGTTAGCAATCAGCCCCAGCATTTT. Protein product: CASSSRTVSNQPQHF.

The chain links TRBV12-3 or TRBV12-4 to TRBJ1-2; 8 bases align to TRBD1. Trimming cost V 5 bases and J 4 bases; bases outside gene matches: 0. This CDR3 has 12 residues. In DNA form, the CDR3 reads TGTGCCAGCAGTGACAGGGGCTATGGCTACACCTTC. Protein product: CASSDRGYGYTF.